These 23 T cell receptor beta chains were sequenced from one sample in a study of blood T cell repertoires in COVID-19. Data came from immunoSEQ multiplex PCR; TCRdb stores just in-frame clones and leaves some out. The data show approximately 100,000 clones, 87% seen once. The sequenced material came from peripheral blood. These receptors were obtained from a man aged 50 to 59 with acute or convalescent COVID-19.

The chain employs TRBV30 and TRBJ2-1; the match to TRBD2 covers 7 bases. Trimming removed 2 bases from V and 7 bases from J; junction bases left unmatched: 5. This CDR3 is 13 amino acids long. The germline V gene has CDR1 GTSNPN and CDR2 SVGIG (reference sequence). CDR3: CAWSKTSLNEQFF. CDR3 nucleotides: TGTGCCTGGAGTAAGACTAGCCTTAATGAGCAGTTCTTC.

Written as DNA, the CDR3 is TGCGCCAGCACCTCGGGGGGGGCCAATGGCTACACCTTC. It codes for CASTSGGANGYTF. The J gene is TRBJ1-2, the V gene TRBV5-1; possibly TRBD1 for D (6 bases). Germline values: CDR1 SGHRS, CDR2 YFSETQ. The CDR3 extends over 13 amino acids. Trimming shortened V by 6 bases and J by 6 bases, and 15 bases separated the two germline ends.

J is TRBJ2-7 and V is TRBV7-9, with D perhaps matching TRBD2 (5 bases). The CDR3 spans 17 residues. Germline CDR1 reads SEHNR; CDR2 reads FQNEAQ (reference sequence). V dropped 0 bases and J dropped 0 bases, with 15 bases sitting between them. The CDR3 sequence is CASSLAHQLRGSYEQYF. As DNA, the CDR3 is TGTGCCAGCAGCTTAGCCCACCAGCTTCGGGGCTCCTACGAGCAGTACTTC.

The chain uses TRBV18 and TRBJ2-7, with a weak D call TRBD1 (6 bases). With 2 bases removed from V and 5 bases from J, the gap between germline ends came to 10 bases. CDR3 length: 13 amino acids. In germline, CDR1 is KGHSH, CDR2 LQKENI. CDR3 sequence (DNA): TGTGCCAGCTCACCAACAGGGTCCCACGAGCAGTACTTC. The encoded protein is CASSPTGSHEQYF.

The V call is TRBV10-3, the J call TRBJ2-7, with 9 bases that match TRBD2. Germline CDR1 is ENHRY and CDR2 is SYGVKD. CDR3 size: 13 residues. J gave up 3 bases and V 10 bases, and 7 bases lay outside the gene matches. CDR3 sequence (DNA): TGTGCCACGCTAGCGGGGACGCGCTACGAGCAGTACTTC. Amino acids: CATLAGTRYEQYF.

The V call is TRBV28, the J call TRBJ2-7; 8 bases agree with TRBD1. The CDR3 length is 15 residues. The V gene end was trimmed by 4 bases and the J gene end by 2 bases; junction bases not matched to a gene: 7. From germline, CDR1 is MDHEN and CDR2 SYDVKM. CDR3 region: CASSYSKTGAYEQYF. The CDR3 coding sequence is TGTGCCAGCAGTTACTCAAAGACAGGGGCCTACGAGCAGTACTTC.

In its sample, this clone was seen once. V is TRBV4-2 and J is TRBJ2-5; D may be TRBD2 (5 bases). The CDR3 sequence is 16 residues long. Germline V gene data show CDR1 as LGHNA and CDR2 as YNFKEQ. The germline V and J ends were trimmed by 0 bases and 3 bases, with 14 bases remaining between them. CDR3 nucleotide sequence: TGTGCCAGCAGCCAAGAAATAGGCGCGAGGGAAGAGACCCAGTACTTC. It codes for CASSQEIGAREETQYF.

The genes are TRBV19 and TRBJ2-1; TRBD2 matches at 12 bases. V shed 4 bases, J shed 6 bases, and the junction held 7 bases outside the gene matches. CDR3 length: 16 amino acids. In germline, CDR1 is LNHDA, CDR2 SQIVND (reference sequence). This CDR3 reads CASSKSPSGRVNEQFF. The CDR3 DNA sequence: TGTGCCAGTAGTAAATCGCCTAGCGGGAGGGTCAATGAGCAGTTCTTC.

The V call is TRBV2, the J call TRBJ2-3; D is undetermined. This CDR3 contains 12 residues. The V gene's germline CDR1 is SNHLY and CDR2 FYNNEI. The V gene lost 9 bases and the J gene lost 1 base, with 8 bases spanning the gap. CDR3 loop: CARELGTDTQYF. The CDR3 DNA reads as TGTGCCAGGGAGTTGGGCACAGATACGCAGTATTTT.

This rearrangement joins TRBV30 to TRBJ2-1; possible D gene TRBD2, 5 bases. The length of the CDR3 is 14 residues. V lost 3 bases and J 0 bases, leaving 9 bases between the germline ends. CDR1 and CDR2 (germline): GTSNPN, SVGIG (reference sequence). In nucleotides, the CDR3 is TGTGCCTGGAGGGAAGGGAGCTCCTACAATGAGCAGTTCTTC. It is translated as CAWREGSSYNEQFF.

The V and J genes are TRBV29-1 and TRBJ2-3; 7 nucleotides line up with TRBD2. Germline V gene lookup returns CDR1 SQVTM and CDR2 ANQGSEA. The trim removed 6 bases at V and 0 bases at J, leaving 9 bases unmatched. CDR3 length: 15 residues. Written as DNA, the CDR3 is TGCAGCGTCGCCCGGGGAGGGCCCAGCACAGATACGCAGTATTTT. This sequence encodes CSVARGGPSTDTQYF.

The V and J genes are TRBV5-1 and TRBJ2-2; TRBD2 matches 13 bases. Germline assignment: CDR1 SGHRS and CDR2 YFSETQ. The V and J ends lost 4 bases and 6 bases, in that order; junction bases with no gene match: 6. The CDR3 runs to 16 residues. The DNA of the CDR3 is TGCGCCAGCAGCCCCCGGACTAGCGGGAGTCCCGGGGAGCTGTTTTTT. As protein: CASSPRTSGSPGELFF.

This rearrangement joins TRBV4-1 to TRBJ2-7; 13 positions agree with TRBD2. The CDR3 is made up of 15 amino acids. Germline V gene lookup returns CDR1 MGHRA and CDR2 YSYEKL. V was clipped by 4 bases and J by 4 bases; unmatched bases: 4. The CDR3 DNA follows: TGCGCCAGCAGCCGAGGGACTAGCGGGGAGTACGAGCAGTACTTC. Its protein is CASSRGTSGEYEQYF.

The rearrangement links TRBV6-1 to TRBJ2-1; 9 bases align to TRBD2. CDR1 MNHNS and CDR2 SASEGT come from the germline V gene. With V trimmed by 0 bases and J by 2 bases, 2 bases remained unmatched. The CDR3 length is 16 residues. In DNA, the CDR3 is TGTGCCAGCAGTGAAGCCTCTAGCGGGGCCTACAATGAGCAGTTCTTC. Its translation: CASSEASSGAYNEQFF.

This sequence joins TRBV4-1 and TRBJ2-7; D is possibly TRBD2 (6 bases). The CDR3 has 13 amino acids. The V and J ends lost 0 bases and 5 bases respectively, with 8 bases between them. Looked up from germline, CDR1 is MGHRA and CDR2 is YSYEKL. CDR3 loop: CASSQEEGDEQYF. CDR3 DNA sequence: TGCGCCAGCAGCCAAGAGGAGGGCGACGAGCAGTACTTC.

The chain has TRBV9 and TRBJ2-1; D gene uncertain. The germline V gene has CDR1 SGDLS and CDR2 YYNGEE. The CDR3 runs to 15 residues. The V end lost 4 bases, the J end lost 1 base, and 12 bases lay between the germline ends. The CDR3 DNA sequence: TGTGCCAGCAGCCAACGTGGGCCGTCCTACAATGAGCAGTTCTTC. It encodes CASSQRGPSYNEQFF. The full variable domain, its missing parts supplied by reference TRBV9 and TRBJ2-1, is DSGVTQTPKHLITATGQRVTLRCSPRSGDLSVYWYQQSLDQGLQFLIQYYNGEERAKGNILERFSAQQFPDLHSELNLSSLELGDSALYFCASSQRGPSYNEQFFGPGTRLTVL.

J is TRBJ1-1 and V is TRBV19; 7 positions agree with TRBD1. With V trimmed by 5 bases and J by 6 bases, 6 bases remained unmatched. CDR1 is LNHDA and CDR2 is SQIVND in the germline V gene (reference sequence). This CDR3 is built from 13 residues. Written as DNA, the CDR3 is TGTGCCAGTAGTGGAAGGACAGGCTCTGAAGCTTTCTTT. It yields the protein CASSGRTGSEAFF.

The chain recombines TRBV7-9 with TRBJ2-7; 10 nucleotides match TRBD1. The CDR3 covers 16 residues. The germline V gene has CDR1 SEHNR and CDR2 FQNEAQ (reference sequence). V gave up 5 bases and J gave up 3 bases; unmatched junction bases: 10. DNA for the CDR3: TGTGCCAGCAGCCGCGTGGGACAGGGGACCCTCTACGAGCAGTACTTC. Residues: CASSRVGQGTLYEQYF.

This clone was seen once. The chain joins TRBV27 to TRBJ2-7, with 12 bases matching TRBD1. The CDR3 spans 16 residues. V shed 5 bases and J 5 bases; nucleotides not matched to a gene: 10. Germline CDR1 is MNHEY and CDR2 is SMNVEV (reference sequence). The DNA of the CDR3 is TGTGCCAGCAGTCCAACCACGGGACAGGGGGCTCACGAGCAGTACTTC. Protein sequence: CASSPTTGQGAHEQYF.

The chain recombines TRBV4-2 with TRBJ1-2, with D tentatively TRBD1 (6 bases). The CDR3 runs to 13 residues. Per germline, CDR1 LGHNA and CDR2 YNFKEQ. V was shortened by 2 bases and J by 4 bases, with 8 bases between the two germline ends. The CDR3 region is CASSQTGSYGYTF. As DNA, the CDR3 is TGTGCCAGCAGCCAAACAGGGTCCTATGGCTACACCTTC.

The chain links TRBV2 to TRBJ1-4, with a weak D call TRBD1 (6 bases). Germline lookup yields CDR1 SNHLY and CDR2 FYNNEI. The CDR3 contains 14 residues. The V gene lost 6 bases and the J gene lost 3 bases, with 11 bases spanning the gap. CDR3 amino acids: CASSHRASNEKLFF. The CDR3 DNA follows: TGTGCCAGCAGCCACAGGGCGTCTAATGAAAAACTGTTTTTT.

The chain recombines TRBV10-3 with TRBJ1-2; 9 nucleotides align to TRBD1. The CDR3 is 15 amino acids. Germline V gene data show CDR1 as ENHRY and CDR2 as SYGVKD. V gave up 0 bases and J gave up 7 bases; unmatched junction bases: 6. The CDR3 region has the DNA TGTGCCATCAGTGAGTCTCAAAGGACAGGGGCTGGCTACACCTTC. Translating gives CAISESQRTGAGYTF.

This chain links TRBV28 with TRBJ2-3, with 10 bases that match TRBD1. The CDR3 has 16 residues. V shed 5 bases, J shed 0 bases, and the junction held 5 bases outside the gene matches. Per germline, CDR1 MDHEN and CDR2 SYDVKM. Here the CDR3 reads CASSIRQGASTDTQYF. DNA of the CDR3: TGTGCCAGCAGTATCCGACAGGGGGCGAGCACAGATACGCAGTATTTT.